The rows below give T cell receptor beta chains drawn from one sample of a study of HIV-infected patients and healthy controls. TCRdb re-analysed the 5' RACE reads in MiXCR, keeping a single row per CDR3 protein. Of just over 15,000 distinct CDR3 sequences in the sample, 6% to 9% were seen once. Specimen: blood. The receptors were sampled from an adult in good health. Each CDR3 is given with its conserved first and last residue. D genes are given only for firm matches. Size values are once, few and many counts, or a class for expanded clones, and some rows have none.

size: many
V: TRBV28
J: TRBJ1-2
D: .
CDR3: CASSRGGRGKDGYTF
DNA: TGTGCCAGCAGTCGCGGCGGCAGGGGCAAGGATGGCTACACCTTC

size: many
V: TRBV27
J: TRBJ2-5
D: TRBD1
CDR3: CASSLKYRGQTQYF
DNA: TGTGCCAGCAGTTTAAAGTACAGGGGCCAGACCCAGTACTTC

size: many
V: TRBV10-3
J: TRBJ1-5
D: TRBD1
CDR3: CAISSGTGGLYNQPQHF
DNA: TGTGCCATCAGCTCCGGGACAGGGGGCCTATACAATCAGCCCCAGCATTTT

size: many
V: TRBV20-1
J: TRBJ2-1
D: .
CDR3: CRAEGGNEQFF
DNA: TGCAGGGCCGAAGGGGGCAATGAGCAGTTCTTC

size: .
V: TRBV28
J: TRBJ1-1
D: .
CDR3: CASSSTGFKAFF
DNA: TGTGCCAGCAGTTCTACAGGGTTCAAAGCTTTCTTT

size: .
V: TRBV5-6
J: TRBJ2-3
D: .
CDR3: CASSYGQPSDTQYF
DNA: TGTGCCAGCAGCTATGGACAACCATCCGATACGCAGTATTTT

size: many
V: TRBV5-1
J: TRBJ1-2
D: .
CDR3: CASSPGDGSYYGYTF
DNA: TGCGCCAGCAGCCCCGGGGACGGATCTTACTATGGCTACACCTTC

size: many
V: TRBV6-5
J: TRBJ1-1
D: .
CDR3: CASSYSRGVQAFF
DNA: TGTGCCAGCAGTTACTCGAGGGGCGTGCAAGCTTTCTTT

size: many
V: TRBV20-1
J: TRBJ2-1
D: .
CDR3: CSAREGSGVNEQFF
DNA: TGCAGTGCTAGAGAGGGGTCGGGAGTCAATGAGCAGTTCTTC

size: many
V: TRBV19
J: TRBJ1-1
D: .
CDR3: CASKQMNTEAFF
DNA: TGTGCCAGTAAACAGATGAACACTGAAGCTTTCTTT

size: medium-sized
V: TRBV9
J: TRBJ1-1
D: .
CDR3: CASSVFDGQAFF
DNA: TGTGCCAGCAGCGTATTTGACGGCCAAGCTTTCTTT

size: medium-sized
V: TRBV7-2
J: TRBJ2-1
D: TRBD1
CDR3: CASSLGTGKWGEQFF
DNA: TGTGCCAGCAGCTTAGGGACAGGGAAGTGGGGTGAGCAGTTCTTC

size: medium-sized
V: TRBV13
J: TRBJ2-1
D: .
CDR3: CASSSRLGAVSYNEQFF
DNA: TGTGCCAGCAGCTCCCGGTTAGGGGCGGTAAGCTACAATGAGCAGTTCTTC

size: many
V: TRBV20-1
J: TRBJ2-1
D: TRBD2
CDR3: CSATGTSGRLNEQFF
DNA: TGCAGTGCTACCGGGACTAGCGGGAGATTAAATGAGCAGTTCTTC

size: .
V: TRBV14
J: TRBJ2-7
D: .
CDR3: CASSQDRSGWSSYEQYF
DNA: TGTGCCAGCAGCCAAGATCGGAGCGGGTGGAGCTCCTACGAGCAGTACTTC

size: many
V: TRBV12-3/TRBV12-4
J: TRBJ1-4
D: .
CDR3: CASSLHGSNEKLFF
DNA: TGTGCCAGCAGTTTGCATGGGTCAAATGAAAAACTGTTTTTT

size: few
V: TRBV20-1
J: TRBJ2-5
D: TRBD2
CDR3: CSAHPGLADSETQYF
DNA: TGCAGTGCTCATCCGGGACTAGCGGACTCAGAGACCCAGTACTTC

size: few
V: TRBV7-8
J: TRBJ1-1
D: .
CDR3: CASSLLSMNTEAFF
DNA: TGTGCCAGCAGCTTACTAAGTATGAACACTGAAGCTTTCTTT

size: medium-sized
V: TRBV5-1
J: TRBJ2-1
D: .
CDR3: CASSFSTYNEQFF
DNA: TGCGCCAGCAGCTTTTCGACGTACAATGAGCAGTTCTTC

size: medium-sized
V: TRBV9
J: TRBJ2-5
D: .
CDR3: CASSASETQYF
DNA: TGTGCCAGCAGCGCCAGTGAGACCCAGTACTTC

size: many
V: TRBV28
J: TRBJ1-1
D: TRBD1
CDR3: CASSSPGQDQEAFF
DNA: TGTGCCAGCAGTTCACCGGGACAGGACCAAGAAGCTTTCTTT

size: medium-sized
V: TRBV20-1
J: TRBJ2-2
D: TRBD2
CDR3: CSARPSGGGTGELFF
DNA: TGCAGTGCTAGACCTAGCGGGGGAGGCACCGGGGAGCTGTTTTTT

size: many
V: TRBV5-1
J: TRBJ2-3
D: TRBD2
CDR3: CASSLEGGRGSTDTQYF
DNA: TGCGCCAGCAGCCTGGAGGGCGGGCGGGGGAGCACAGATACGCAGTATTTT

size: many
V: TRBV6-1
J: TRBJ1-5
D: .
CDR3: CASSEALQGAYQPQHF
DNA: TGTGCCAGCAGTGAAGCGCTTCAGGGCGCTTATCAGCCCCAGCATTTT

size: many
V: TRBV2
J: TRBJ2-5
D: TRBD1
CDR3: CASSGDRRGTQYF
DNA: TGTGCCAGCAGCGGGGACAGGCGGGGGACCCAGTACTTC

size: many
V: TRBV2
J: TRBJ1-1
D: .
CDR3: CASSARMNTEAFF
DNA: TGTGCCAGCAGTGCCCGCATGAACACTGAAGCTTTCTTT

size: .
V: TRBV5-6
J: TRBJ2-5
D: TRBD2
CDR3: CASSLRTSGNQETQYF
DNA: TGTGCCAGCAGCTTGCGGACTAGCGGAAACCAAGAGACCCAGTACTTC

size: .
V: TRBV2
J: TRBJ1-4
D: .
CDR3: CASSEARVEKLFF
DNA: TGTGCCAGCAGTGAAGCGAGGGTTGAAAAACTGTTTTTT

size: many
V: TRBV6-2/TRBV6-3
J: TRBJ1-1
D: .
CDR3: CASSLLGSLNTEAFF
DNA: TGTGCCAGCAGCCTCTTGGGTTCCTTGAACACTGAAGCTTTCTTT

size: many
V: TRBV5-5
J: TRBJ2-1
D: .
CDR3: CASSRPSGYRLSYNEQFF
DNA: TGTGCCAGCAGCCGTCCCTCGGGGTATCGCCTTTCCTACAATGAGCAGTTCTTC

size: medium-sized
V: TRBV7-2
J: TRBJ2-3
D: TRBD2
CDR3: CASSVSRTSGRLTDTQYF
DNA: TGTGCCAGCAGCGTTAGCCGGACTAGCGGGAGGTTAACAGATACGCAGTATTTT

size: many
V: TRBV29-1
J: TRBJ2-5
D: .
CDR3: CSVELGKTQYF
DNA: TGCAGCGTTGAACTAGGGAAGACCCAGTACTTC

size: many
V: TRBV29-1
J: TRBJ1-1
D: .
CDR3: CSVVVRGVTEAFF
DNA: TGCAGCGTTGTAGTCCGGGGAGTGACTGAAGCTTTCTTT

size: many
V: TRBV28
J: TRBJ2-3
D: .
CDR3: CASSFGPRTDTQYF
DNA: TGTGCCAGCAGTTTCGGACCCCGTACAGATACGCAGTATTTT

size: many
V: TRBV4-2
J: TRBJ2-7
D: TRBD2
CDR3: CASRSGLPWREQYF
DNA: TGTGCCAGCAGATCGGGACTACCTTGGAGGGAGCAGTACTTC

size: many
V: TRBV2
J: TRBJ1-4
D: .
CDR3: CASSARRAGTNEKLFF
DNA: TGTGCCAGCAGCGCTCGTCGGGCGGGAACTAATGAAAAACTGTTTTTT

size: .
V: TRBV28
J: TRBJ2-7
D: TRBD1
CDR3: CASSIDRAAEQYF
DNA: TGTGCCAGCAGTATCGACAGGGCTGCCGAGCAGTACTTC

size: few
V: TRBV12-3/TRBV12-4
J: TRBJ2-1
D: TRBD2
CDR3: CASSATSGSYNEQFF
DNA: TGTGCCAGCAGTGCGACTAGCGGCTCCTACAATGAGCAGTTCTTC

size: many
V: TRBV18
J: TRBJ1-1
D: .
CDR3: CASSPRQLEAFF
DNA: TGTGCCAGCTCACCACGGCAACTTGAAGCTTTCTTT

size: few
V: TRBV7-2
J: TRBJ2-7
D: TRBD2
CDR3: CASSLAYFRASGGRAYEQYF
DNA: TGTGCCAGCAGCTTAGCGTATTTCCGGGCTAGCGGGGGCAGAGCCTACGAGCAGTACTTC

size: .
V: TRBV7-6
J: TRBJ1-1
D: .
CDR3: CASSPGRGGRGEAFF
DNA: TGTGCCAGCAGCCCTGGTAGAGGGGGACGGGGTGAAGCTTTCTTT

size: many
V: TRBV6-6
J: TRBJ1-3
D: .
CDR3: CASRKGGTSSGNTIYF
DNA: TGTGCCAGCAGGAAGGGGGGGACGAGCTCTGGAAACACCATATATTTT

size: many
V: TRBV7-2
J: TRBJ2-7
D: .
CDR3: CASSPRPPREQYF
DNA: TGTGCCAGCAGCCCCCGGCCCCCGAGGGAGCAGTACTTC

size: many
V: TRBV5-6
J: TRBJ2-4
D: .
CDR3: CASSLRFAKNIQYF
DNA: TGTGCCAGCAGCTTACGGTTTGCCAAAAACATTCAGTACTTC

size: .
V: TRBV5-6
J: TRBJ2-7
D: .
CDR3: CASSWVGDEQYF
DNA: TGTGCCAGCAGCTGGGTAGGGGACGAGCAGTACTTC

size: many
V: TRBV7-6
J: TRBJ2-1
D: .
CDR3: CASSPDWSSYNEQFF
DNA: TGTGCCAGCAGCCCGGACTGGAGCTCCTACAATGAGCAGTTCTTC

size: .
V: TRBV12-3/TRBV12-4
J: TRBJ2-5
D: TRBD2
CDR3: CASSLAGGQTQYF
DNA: TGTGCCAGCAGCCTAGCGGGGGGCCAGACCCAGTACTTC

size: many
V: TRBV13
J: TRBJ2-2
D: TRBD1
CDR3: CASSETGLDTGELFF
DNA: TGTGCCAGCAGCGAGACAGGGTTGGACACCGGGGAGCTGTTTTTT

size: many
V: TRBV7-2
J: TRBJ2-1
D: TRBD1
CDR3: CASSGWTGNNEQFF
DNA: TGTGCCAGCAGCGGGTGGACAGGAAACAATGAGCAGTTCTTC